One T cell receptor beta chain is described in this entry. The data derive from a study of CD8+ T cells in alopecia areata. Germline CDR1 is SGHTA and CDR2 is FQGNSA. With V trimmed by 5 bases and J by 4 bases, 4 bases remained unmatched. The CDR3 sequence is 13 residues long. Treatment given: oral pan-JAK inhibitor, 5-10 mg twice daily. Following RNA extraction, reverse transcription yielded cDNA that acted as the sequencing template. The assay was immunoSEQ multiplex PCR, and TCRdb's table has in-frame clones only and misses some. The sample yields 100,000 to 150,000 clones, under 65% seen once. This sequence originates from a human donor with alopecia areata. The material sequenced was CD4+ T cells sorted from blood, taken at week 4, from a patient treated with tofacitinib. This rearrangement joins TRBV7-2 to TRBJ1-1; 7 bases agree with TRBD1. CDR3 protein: CASSPGGGTEAFF. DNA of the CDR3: TGTGCCAGCAGCCCAGGGGGGGGCACTGAAGCTTTCTTT.